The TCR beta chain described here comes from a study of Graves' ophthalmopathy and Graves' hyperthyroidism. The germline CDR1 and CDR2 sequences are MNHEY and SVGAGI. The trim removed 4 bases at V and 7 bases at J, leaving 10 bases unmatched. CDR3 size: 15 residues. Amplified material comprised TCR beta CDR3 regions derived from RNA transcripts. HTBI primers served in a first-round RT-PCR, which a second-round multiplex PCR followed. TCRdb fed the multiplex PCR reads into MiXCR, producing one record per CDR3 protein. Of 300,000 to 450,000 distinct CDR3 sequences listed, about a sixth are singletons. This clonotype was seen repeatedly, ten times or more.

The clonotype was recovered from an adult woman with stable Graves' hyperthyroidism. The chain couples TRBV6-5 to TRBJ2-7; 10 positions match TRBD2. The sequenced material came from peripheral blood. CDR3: CASSSRPSGSREQYF. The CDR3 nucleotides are TGTGCCAGCAGTTCACGCCCTAGCGGGAGTAGGGAGCAGTACTTC.